This passage covers 25 T cell receptor beta chains from one sample sequenced in a study of T-cell reconstitution after alpha-beta-depleted transplantation in children. Library preparation (for TCRbeta) was performed with unique molecular identifiers. One entry per CDR3 protein, called by TCRdb with MiXCR from the PCR reads. The repertoire holds roughly 350,000 distinct CDR3 sequences, about 17% seen once, with about 41% in the top ten. The specimen was PBMCs, mostly from graft donor cells, collected 360 days after TCRalphabeta/CD19-depleted stem cell transplant. Source of these receptors: a male patient between 2 and 15 years old who had a stem cell transplant for acute lymphoblastic leukemia, so the T cells may come from the graft donor.

In this sample, this clonotype turned up a few times. The chain uses TRBV10-3 and TRBJ2-7; 13 bases map to TRBD2. The ends lost 5 bases at V and 5 bases at J; junction bases unmatched: 6. Germline CDR1 is ENHRY and CDR2 is SYGVKD. The CDR3 covers 15 residues. The CDR3 reads CAISLLAGGPHEQYF. The CDR3 DNA reads as TGTGCCATCAGTCTACTAGCGGGAGGGCCCCACGAGCAGTACTTC.

This clonotype was recorded only once. The rearrangement uses TRBV20-1 and TRBJ2-3; possibly TRBD2 for D (5 bases). This CDR3 comprises 15 residues. V dropped 6 bases and J dropped 4 bases, with 20 bases sitting between them. Germline V gene data show CDR1 as DFQATT and CDR2 as SNEGSKA (reference sequence). As DNA, the CDR3 is TGCAGTGCCCGGCGGCGGGCGTCCACAGCAGATACGCAGTATTTT. This sequence encodes CSARRRASTADTQYF.

V usage is TRBV11-2 and J usage is TRBJ2-7, with TRBD1 identical over 9 bases. After removal of 1 base from V and 3 bases from J, the junction contained 10 bases not matched to a gene. The CDR3 is made up of 17 amino acids. CDR1 and CDR2 (germline): SGHAT, FQNNGV. The CDR3: CASSLGRRTGAYYEQYF. CDR3 in DNA: TGTGCCAGCAGCTTAGGTCGACGGACAGGGGCTTACTACGAGCAGTACTTC.

This clonotype was observed a few times. The genes are TRBV20-1 and TRBJ1-5; 12 bases line up with TRBD1. V dropped 6 bases and J dropped 7; count of bases not matched to a gene: 4. CDR3 size: 13 residues. CDR1 is DFQATT, CDR2 SNEGSKA, per germline (reference sequence). The chain's CDR3 is CSAGTGGDQPQHF. For the CDR3, the DNA is TGCAGTGCAGGGACAGGGGGCGACCAGCCCCAGCATTTT.

This clonotype was seen only a few times. The chain is built from TRBV29-1 and TRBJ2-2, with TRBD2 matching 7 bases. V shed 3 bases, J shed 4 bases, and the junction held 2 bases outside the gene matches. CDR1 SQVTM and CDR2 ANQGSEA come from the germline V gene. This CDR3 comprises 13 residues. The CDR3 DNA follows: TGCAGCGTTGATTGGGGGGGCACCGGGGAGCTGTTTTTT. Its protein product is CSVDWGGTGELFF.

The genes are TRBV7-9 and TRBJ2-1, with D uncertain. The CDR3 has 14 amino acids. Germline CDR1 is SEHNR and CDR2 is FQNEAQ (reference sequence). Trimming took 3 bases from V and 2 from J, leaving 8 bases between them. CDR3 DNA sequence: TGTGCCAGCAGCTTGGATCAGACCTACAATGAGCAGTTCTTC. It translates to CASSLDQTYNEQFF.

The chain couples TRBV6-5 to TRBJ2-5, with D perhaps TRBD2 (6 bases). Trimming stripped 2 bases from V and 0 bases from J, with 10 bases between. This CDR3 comprises 15 residues. CDR1 is MNHEY and CDR2 is SVGAGI in the germline V gene. The CDR3 protein is CASSYSGGYQETQYF. As DNA, the CDR3 is TGTGCCAGCAGTTACAGCGGAGGGTACCAAGAGACCCAGTACTTC.

CDR3 in amino acids: CASSFWAGVTDTQYF. DNA for the CDR3: TGCGCCAGCAGCTTCTGGGCGGGAGTCACAGATACGCAGTATTTT. The V gene is TRBV5-1, the J gene TRBJ2-3; TRBD2 aligns across 7 bases. The length of the CDR3 is 15 residues. Germline CDR1 SGHRS, CDR2 YFSETQ. V dropped 2 bases and J dropped 2; count of bases not matched to a gene: 5.

There are many counts of this clonotype. The rearrangement uses TRBV5-1 and TRBJ1-2, with a weak D call TRBD1 (6 bases). Trimming took off 0 bases at V and 2 bases at J, with 8 bases between the two ends. Germline V gene sequence: CDR1 SGHRS, CDR2 YFSETQ. The CDR3 spans 14 residues. The CDR3, as DNA: TGCGCCAGCAGCTTGGGGGGGCAGAACTATGGCTACACCTTC. Its translation: CASSLGGQNYGYTF.

This clonotype has at least ten counts. The rearrangement joins TRBV29-1 to TRBJ2-5; 11 bases map to TRBD1. Per germline, CDR1 SQVTM and CDR2 ANQGSEA. V trimming: 6 bases; J trimming: 1 base; junction bases outside the gene matches: 1. This CDR3 contains 13 residues. This CDR3 is CSVGTGGQETQYF. The CDR3 nucleotides are TGCAGCGTGGGGACAGGGGGCCAAGAGACCCAGTACTTC.

The rearrangement links TRBV21-1 to TRBJ2-1. TRBV21-1 is recorded as a pseudogene. This CDR3 spans 13 amino acids. In DNA form, the CDR3 reads TGTGCCAGCAGCAAATACGTGGGTCCGCAGCAGTTCTTC. Its translation: CASSKYVGPQQFF.

The table lists this clonotype with many counts. The chain is built from TRBV12-3 or TRBV12-4 and TRBJ2-1; 11 bases fit TRBD2. The CDR3 sequence is 15 residues long. With V trimmed by 6 bases and J by 4 bases, 5 bases remained unmatched. The CDR3, as DNA: TGTGCCAGCAGCACTAGCGGGAGACAGTACAATGAGCAGTTCTTC. It encodes CASSTSGRQYNEQFF.

The rearrangement links TRBV6-1 to TRBJ1-2, with TRBD1 as a possible D gene (5 bases). The CDR3 sequence is 16 residues long. V was cut by 4 bases and J by 4 bases, with 19 bases left in between. From germline, CDR1 is MNHNS and CDR2 SASEGT. CDR3: CASSGLTQTDPYGYTF. The CDR3 nucleotides are TGTGCCAGCAGTGGGCTAACCCAGACAGACCCCTATGGCTACACCTTC.

The rearrangement uses TRBV7-2 and TRBJ2-3; D is ambiguous. CDR1 and CDR2 (germline): SGHTA, FQGNSA. The V end lost 3 bases, the J end lost 0 bases, and 10 bases lay between the germline ends. The CDR3 sequence is 15 residues long. The chain's CDR3 is CASSFRAPSTDTQYF. CDR3 bases: TGTGCCAGCAGCTTTCGGGCCCCTAGCACAGATACGCAGTATTTT.

The chain uses TRBV5-1 and TRBJ2-7, with TRBD2 identical over 14 bases. With V trimmed by 0 bases and J by 3 bases, 8 bases remained unmatched. The CDR3 spans 18 residues. Germline-derived CDR1 and CDR2 are SGHRS and YFSETQ. CDR3 bases: TGCGCCAGCAGCTTGGGAGTGGTGGGGACTAGCGGGAGCTACGAGCAGTACTTC. It translates to CASSLGVVGTSGSYEQYF. The full variable domain, rest sourced from reference TRBV5-1 and TRBJ2-7, is KAGVTQTPRYLIKTRGQQVTLSCSPISGHRSVSWYQQTPGQGLQFLFEYFSETQRNKGNFPGRFSGRQFSNSRSEMNVSTLELGDSALYLCASSLGVVGTSGSYEQYFGPGTRLTVT.

To note about this clonotype: This could be a read error, since a much larger clone is one nucleotide away. No conserved phenylalanine or tryptophan is present at the end of the CDR3, so a read error is the likely explanation. V usage is TRBV7-9 and J usage is TRBJ1-1; no clear D gene. The V and J ends lost 2 bases and 1 base respectively, with 8 bases between them. The CDR3 is 14 amino acids. CDR1 and CDR2 from the germline V gene are SEHNR and FQNEAQ (reference sequence). CDR3 loop: CASSLRVGNTEAFS. Written as DNA, the CDR3 is TGTGCCAGCAGCTTAAGGGTGGGGAACACTGAAGCTTTCTCT.

The rearrangement links TRBV12-3 or TRBV12-4 to TRBJ2-3, with 10 nucleotides matching TRBD1. The CDR3 has 16 amino acids. Unmatched junction bases numbered 8, after V lost 5 bases and J lost 3 bases. The CDR3 DNA reads TGTGCCAGCAGTCCCCCGACAGGGGGCTTAACAGATACGCAGTATTTT. This sequence encodes CASSPPTGGLTDTQYF.

The chain uses TRBV15 and TRBJ2-5; D gene uncertain. The V gene lost 0 bases and the J gene lost 0 bases, with 8 bases spanning the gap. Germline assignment: CDR1 LNHNV and CDR2 YYDKDF (reference sequence). The CDR3 has 15 amino acids. CDR3 sequence: CATSRDPGDQETQYF. The DNA for the CDR3 is TGTGCCACCAGCAGAGACCCGGGCGACCAAGAGACCCAGTACTTC. Together with reference TRBV15 and TRBJ2-5, the CDR3 gives the full variable domain: DAMVIQNPRYQVTQFGKPVTLSCSQTLNHNVMYWYQQKSSQAPKLLFHYYDKDFNNEADTPDNFQSRRPNTSFCFLDIRSPGLGDTAMYLCATSRDPGDQETQYFGPGTRLLVL.

This chain uses TRBV20-1 with TRBJ2-7; 7 nucleotides match TRBD2. This CDR3 contains 16 residues. The V segment lost 5 bases and the J segment 2 bases; nucleotides outside the gene matches: 15. The germline gives CDR1 DFQATT, CDR2 SNEGSKA (reference sequence). CDR3 amino acids: CSAESKRTSAAYEQYF. In DNA form, the CDR3 reads TGCAGTGCTGAGAGCAAAAGGACTAGTGCGGCCTACGAGCAGTACTTC.

This clonotype has more than one count but fewer than ten. The rearrangement uses TRBV3-1 and TRBJ1-1, with no clear D. V was pared by 4 bases and J by 3 bases, with 12 bases between. CDR1 is LGHDT and CDR2 is YNNKEL in the germline V gene (reference sequence). This CDR3 contains 14 residues. The CDR3 DNA reads TGTGCCAGCAGCCGCCCAGGAAGAGACACTGAAGCTTTCTTT. As protein: CASSRPGRDTEAFF.

The J gene is TRBJ1-1, the V gene TRBV5-1; D remains unclear. The germline CDR1 and CDR2 sequences are SGHRS and YFSETQ. This CDR3 spans 15 amino acids. Trimming shortened V by 5 bases and J by 0 bases, and 14 bases separated the two germline ends. DNA for the CDR3: TGCGCCAGCAGAACTACAGCGGAGATGAACACTGAAGCTTTCTTT. Translated, it gives CASRTTAEMNTEAFF.

The chain has TRBV3-1 and TRBJ1-1, with TRBD1 matching over 8 bases. Germline values: CDR1 LGHDT, CDR2 YNNKEL (reference sequence). The V and J ends lost 3 bases and 6 bases, in that order; junction bases with no gene match: 6. This CDR3 spans 14 amino acids. The chain's CDR3 is CASSQNNRGAEAFF. In DNA, the CDR3 is TGTGCCAGCAGCCAGAATAACAGGGGGGCTGAAGCTTTCTTT.

The rearrangement joins TRBV7-2 to TRBJ2-3, with 8 bases fitting TRBD2. The CDR3 has 17 amino acids. Per the germline V gene, CDR1 is SGHTA and CDR2 is FQGNSA. Trimming removed 0 bases from V and 1 base from J; junction bases left unmatched: 6. The CDR3 is CASSLAIGLARTDTQYF. CDR3 bases: TGTGCCAGCAGCTTAGCCATAGGACTAGCCCGCACAGATACGCAGTATTTT. Together with reference TRBV7-2 and TRBJ2-3, the CDR3 gives the full variable domain: GAGVSQSPSNKVTEKGKDVELRCDPISGHTALYWYRQSLGQGLEFLIYFQGNSAPDKSGLPSDRFSAERTGGSVSTLTIQRTQQEDSAVYLCASSLAIGLARTDTQYFGPGTRLTVL.

This clonotype occurred many times. This chain connects TRBV10-3 to TRBJ1-1; D is perhaps TRBD1 (6 bases). Per the germline V gene, CDR1 is ENHRY and CDR2 is SYGVKD. V was trimmed by 3 bases and J by 5 bases, leaving 13 bases between them. The CDR3 sequence is 14 residues long. The CDR3 loop is CAISDYRDGTEAFF. The CDR3, as DNA: TGTGCCATCAGTGACTACAGGGACGGAACTGAAGCTTTCTTT.

The chain links TRBV7-2 to TRBJ2-3; D is undetermined. Germline assignment: CDR1 SGHTA and CDR2 FQGNSA. The germline V and J ends were trimmed by 7 bases and 0 bases, with 17 bases remaining between them. CDR3 size: 16 residues. The CDR3 loop is CASTLMTLTSTDTQYF. CDR3 nucleotide sequence: TGTGCCAGCACCCTCATGACGCTCACTAGCACAGATACGCAGTATTTT.